The 8 T cell receptor beta chains listed next were all sequenced from one sample in a study of cytomegalovirus exposure and HLA in healthy donors. The PCR employed 60 Vbeta primers together with 13 Jbeta primers. Produced via immunoSEQ multiplex PCR; TCRdb's table is partial and in-frame only. The sample consists of more than 150,000 clones, over 70% of them appearing once. Sequenced material: PBMCs. These receptors came from a woman aged 18 to 35 in good health and CMV-seropositive.

This clone was counted a few times. The junction shows a germline mismatch at one end, possibly a read error. CDR3 protein: CSSSLEARGLDSPLHF. DNA for the CDR3: TGTTCCAGCAGCTTAGAAGCGAGGGGACTCGATTCACCCCTCCACTTT. The gene calls are TRBV7-9 and TRBJ1-6; D may be TRBD1 (5 bases). Looked up from germline, CDR1 is SEHNR and CDR2 is FQNEAQ (reference sequence). This CDR3 has 16 residues.

V and J are TRBV19 and TRBJ2-7, with D possibly matching TRBD1 (7 bases). The V end was cut by 6 bases, the J end by 5 bases, with 17 bases between. This CDR3 is 14 amino acids long. Germline loops: CDR1 LNHDA, CDR2 SQIVND (reference sequence). CDR3 sequence reads: CASRVRQGLDEQYF. The CDR3 DNA is TGTGCCAGTAGGGTTAGACAGGGACTGGACGAGCAGTACTTC.

The V gene is TRBV5-1, the J gene TRBJ1-1; D gene ambiguous. V was shortened by 0 bases and J by 4 bases, with 16 bases between the two germline ends. This CDR3 has 16 amino acids. Germline V gene data show CDR1 as SGHRS and CDR2 as YFSETQ. CDR3 nucleotide sequence: TGCGCCAGCAGCTTGGAGGCTCCCGGATCGGGCACTGAAGCTTTCTTT. This codes for CASSLEAPGSGTEAFF.

The rearrangement joins TRBV30 to TRBJ1-1, with D hard to call. Between the trimmed V and J ends, which lost 1 base and 4 bases, there was a span of 10 bases. The CDR3 is 13 residues long. CDR1 and CDR2 from the germline V gene are GTSNPN and SVGIG (reference sequence). The CDR3 DNA follows: TGTGCCTGGAGTGACCACCAGGCCACTGAAGCTTTCTTT. Translation: CAWSDHQATEAFF.

To note about this clone: This same CDR3 is encoded by further DNA sequences in the sample. V is TRBV2 and J is TRBJ1-1; a possible D gene is TRBD1 (6 bases). Deletions cut 4 bases from V and 2 bases from J, with 8 bases between. The CDR3 loop spans 13 amino acids. Germline lookup yields CDR1 SNHLY and CDR2 FYNNEI. The chain's CDR3 is CASSGQVNTEAFF. CDR3 coding DNA: TGTGCCAGCAGTGGACAGGTAAACACTGAAGCTTTCTTT.

V usage is TRBV13 and J usage is TRBJ1-2, with 7 bases lining up with TRBD1. V shed 2 bases, J shed 4 bases, and the junction held 7 bases outside the gene matches. The CDR3 spans 15 residues. The germline V gene encodes CDR1 PRHDT and CDR2 FYEKMQ (reference sequence). The DNA for the CDR3 is TGTGCCAGCAGCTTAAGGGGGCAGGACCCCTATGGCTACACCTTC. Its protein is CASSLRGQDPYGYTF.

This clone has a single count. The chain couples TRBV6-4 to TRBJ2-3; TRBD2 agrees at 8 bases. With V trimmed by 0 bases and J by 2 bases, 4 bases remained unmatched. Germline-derived CDR1 and CDR2 are MRHNA and SNTAGT. CDR3 length equals 16 residues. Here the CDR3 reads CASSDSTSGHTDTQYF. CDR3 DNA sequence: TGTGCCAGCAGTGACTCAACTAGCGGACACACAGATACGCAGTATTTT.

Only one count was recorded for this clone. The chain is built from TRBV7-2 and TRBJ2-1; 8 positions agree with TRBD1. The CDR3 runs 15 residues. CDR1 and CDR2 from the germline V gene are SGHTA and FQGNSA. J was trimmed by 0 bases and V by 5 bases; bases with no gene match: 3. CDR3 amino acids: CASSKDRVSYNEQFF. Here the CDR3 DNA reads TGTGCCAGCAGCAAGGACAGGGTCTCCTACAATGAGCAGTTCTTC.